The present T cell receptor (beta chain) was sequenced within a study of human T cells and chemical hapten exposure. Study overall: Patch tests applied 0.01% DPC to the upper back, read at 6 days.

V was clipped by 2 bases and J by 0 bases, with 8 bases between them. CDR3 length equals 15 residues. CDR1 SNHLY and CDR2 FYNNEI come from the germline V gene. Time point noted: patch test 1, 2 weeks after DPC sensitization. Stated treatment: therapeutic diphenylcyclopropenone sensitization with weekly scalp DPC. Whole-study findings and limits: Those TCRs sitting above 1 in 1000 frequency stayed the same with DPC sensitization.

It was the library that attached unique molecular identifiers to individual cDNA molecules. Via MiXCR, TCRdb re-called the RACE reads, giving one row per CDR3 protein. The table includes about 380,000 distinct CDR3 sequences, nearly 5% detected once. This clonotype has a handful of counts. Its specificity is unknown. V and J are TRBV2 and TRBJ1-5; D might be TRBD1 (5 bases). The TCR was taken from a woman in her forties or fifties with alopecia areata. Some clones in this sample may be carry-over from other donors' samples. Sequencing used whole blood, obtained in connection with sensitization to the hapten diphenylcyclopropenone (DPC). Written as DNA, the CDR3 is TGTGCCAGCAGTGAACAGGGACCTAGCAATCAGCCCCAGCATTTT. As protein: CASSEQGPSNQPQHF. The variable domain in full, completed from reference TRBV2 and TRBJ1-5, reads EPEVTQTPSHQVTQMGQEVILRCVPISNHLYFYWYRQILGQKVEFLVSFYNNEISEKSEIFDDQFSVERPDGSNFTLKIRSTKLEDSAMYFCASSEQGPSNQPQHFGDGTRLSIL.